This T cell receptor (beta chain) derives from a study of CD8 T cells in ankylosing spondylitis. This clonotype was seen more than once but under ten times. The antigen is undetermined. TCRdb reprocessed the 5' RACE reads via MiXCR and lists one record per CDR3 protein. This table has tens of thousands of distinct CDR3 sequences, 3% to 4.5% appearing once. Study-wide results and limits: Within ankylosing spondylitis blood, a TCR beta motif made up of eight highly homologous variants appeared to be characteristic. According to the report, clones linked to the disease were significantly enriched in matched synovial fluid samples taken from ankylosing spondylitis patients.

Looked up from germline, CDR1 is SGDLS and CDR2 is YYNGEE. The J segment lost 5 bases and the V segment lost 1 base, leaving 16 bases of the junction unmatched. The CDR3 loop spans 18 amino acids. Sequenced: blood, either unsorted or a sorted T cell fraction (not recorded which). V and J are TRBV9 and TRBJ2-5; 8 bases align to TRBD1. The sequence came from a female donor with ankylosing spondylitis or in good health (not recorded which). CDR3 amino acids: CASSVNVGFGAGGETQYF. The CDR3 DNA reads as TGTGCCAGCAGCGTAAATGTTGGGTTCGGGGCAGGGGGCGAGACCCAGTACTTC.